The 19 T cell receptor beta chains below all came from one sample that was sequenced in a study of CD8+ T cells in alopecia areata. TCR sequencing used cDNA made by reverse transcription of extracted RNA. Assay used: immunoSEQ multiplex PCR; TCRdb lists only in-frame clones, some missing. The repertoire holds 180,000 or so clones, with roughly 46% as singletons. Treatment described: oral pan-JAK inhibitor, 5-10 mg twice daily. The source material was CD8+ T cells sorted from blood, sampled at approximately week 52, from a patient treated with tofacitinib. The receptors come from a human donor with alopecia areata.

The gene calls are TRBV4-1 and TRBJ1-4, with 8 positions matching TRBD1. Germline V gene lookup returns CDR1 MGHRA and CDR2 YSYEKL. Trimming at V came to 1 base and at J to 5 bases, leaving 6 bases not matched to a gene. This CDR3 region has 16 residues. This chain's CDR3 is CASSQVARDRNEKLFF. CDR3 DNA sequence: TGCGCCAGCAGCCAAGTCGCCCGGGACAGGAATGAAAAACTGTTTTTT.

This clone was observed a single time. The chain recombines TRBV6-1 with TRBJ1-1; 12 bases align to TRBD1. Germline assignment: CDR1 MNHNS and CDR2 SASEGT. The length of the CDR3 is 15 residues. J lost 5 bases, V lost 7 bases, and 8 bases had no gene match. The CDR3 nucleotides are TGTGCCAGCACACGGGACAGGGGGCGCCGTACTGAAGCTTTCTTT. It is translated as CASTRDRGRRTEAFF.

This chain uses TRBV7-6 with TRBJ1-2; 10 bases are shared with TRBD1. The J segment lost 5 bases and the V segment lost 5 bases, leaving 11 bases of the junction unmatched. The V gene's germline CDR1 is SGHVS and CDR2 FNYEAQ. CDR3 length: 16 amino acids. The CDR3, as DNA: TGTGCCAGCAGCCCCGCGGACAGGGGGGCCGATTATGGCTACACCTTC. Its translation is CASSPADRGADYGYTF.

This clone has a handful of counts. This chain links TRBV7-3 with TRBJ1-6, with D perhaps matching TRBD1 (6 bases). CDR1 and CDR2 from the germline V gene are SGHTA and FQGTGA. Trimming left V 0 bases short and J 14 bases short, with 11 bases between. The CDR3 loop spans 13 amino acids. CDR3 region: CASSLTSGATLHF. The CDR3 nucleotides read TGTGCCAGCAGCTTAACATCAGGGGCCACCCTCCACTTT.

This clone has a handful of counts. DNA of the CDR3: TGTGCCAGCAGCGTATCCTACAATGAGCAGTTCTTC. This translates into CASSVSYNEQFF. The V gene is TRBV9, the J gene TRBJ2-1; no reliable D call. This CDR3 is built from 12 residues. The V gene's germline CDR1 is SGDLS and CDR2 YYNGEE. V was cut by 1 base and J by 1 base, with 0 bases left in between. Complete variable domain (other parts from reference TRBV9 and TRBJ2-1): DSGVTQTPKHLITATGQRVTLRCSPRSGDLSVYWYQQSLDQGLQFLIQYYNGEERAKGNILERFSAQQFPDLHSELNLSSLELGDSALYFCASSVSYNEQFFGPGTRLTVL.

This clone was seen more than once but under ten times. The chain has TRBV19 and TRBJ1-5; D remains unclear. Germline CDR1 and CDR2: LNHDA and SQIVND (reference sequence). V gave up 6 bases and J gave up 9 bases, with 12 bases separating them. This CDR3 region has 12 residues. The CDR3 region has the DNA TGTGCCAGTAGAGACGGACCGGGGCCCCAGCATTTT. This gives the protein CASRDGPGPQHF.

In its sample, this clone was seen a few times. J is TRBJ1-1 and V is TRBV29-1; possibly TRBD1 for D (5 bases). Germline CDR1 is SQVTM and CDR2 is ANQGSEA. Trimming shortened V by 2 bases and J by 10 bases, and 17 bases separated the two germline ends. The CDR3 loop spans 13 amino acids. In nucleotides, the CDR3 is TGCAGCGTTGAATCAACCCCGGGCAGGGCAGCTTTCTTT. This translates into CSVESTPGRAAFF.

The chain couples TRBV7-8 to TRBJ2-7; D unclear. V was clipped by 2 bases and J by 5 bases, with 13 bases between them. Germline CDR1 reads SGHVS; CDR2 reads FQNEAQ. CDR3 length: 14 residues. DNA of the CDR3: TGTGCCAGCAGCTTATTTCGCCAAAACCACGAGCAGTACTTC. This translates into CASSLFRQNHEQYF.

The V and J genes are TRBV7-2 and TRBJ2-3; 11 nucleotides match TRBD2. The CDR3 contains 15 residues. Germline V gene lookup returns CDR1 SGHTA and CDR2 FQGNSA. Losses at the gene ends were 3 bases for V and 3 bases for J; bases not matched to a gene: 2. DNA for the CDR3: TGTGCCAGCAGCTTTAGCGGGGGGGCGACAGATACGCAGTATTTT. The encoded protein is CASSFSGGATDTQYF. Variable domain in full (rest from reference TRBV7-2 and TRBJ2-3): GAGVSQSPSNKVTEKGKDVELRCDPISGHTALYWYRQSLGQGLEFLIYFQGNSAPDKSGLPSDRFSAERTGGSVSTLTIQRTQQEDSAVYLCASSFSGGATDTQYFGPGTRLTVL.

The V call is TRBV9, the J call TRBJ2-3; D is possibly TRBD1 or TRBD2 (6 bases each). This CDR3 contains 17 residues. Trimming took 4 bases from V and 0 from J, leaving 18 bases between them. The germline V gene has CDR1 SGDLS and CDR2 YYNGEE. CDR3 protein: CASSTTLGGYSTDTQYF. The CDR3, as DNA: TGTGCCAGCAGCACTACTCTGGGGGGCTATAGCACAGATACGCAGTATTTT.

The V and J genes are TRBV5-4 and TRBJ2-7; TRBD1 matches at 8 bases. J gave up 6 bases and V 2 bases, and 4 bases lay outside the gene matches. Germline lookup yields CDR1 SGHNT and CDR2 YYREEE (reference sequence). The CDR3 runs to 13 residues. In DNA form, the CDR3 reads TGTGCCAGCAGCTTCCCGGACAGGGCCGAGCAGTACTTC. Protein product: CASSFPDRAEQYF.

This clone showed up just a few times. The rearrangement uses TRBV7-2 and TRBJ2-1, with D possibly being TRBD2 (5 bases). Germline values: CDR1 SGHTA, CDR2 FQGNSA. This CDR3 comprises 15 residues. V was clipped by 1 base and J by 9 bases, with 16 bases between them. The CDR3 is CASSLDIVGGAEQFF. The DNA for the CDR3 is TGTGCCAGCAGCTTAGATATAGTTGGAGGTGCTGAGCAGTTCTTC.

The chain carries TRBV29-1 and TRBJ2-7, with 7 bases fitting TRBD2. The germline V gene has CDR1 SQVTM and CDR2 ANQGSEA. The CDR3 length is 13 residues. V shed 4 bases and J 3 bases; nucleotides not matched to a gene: 6. Here the CDR3 reads CSVGGGEGYEQYF. CDR3 bases: TGCAGCGTTGGGGGGGGAGAAGGCTACGAGCAGTACTTC.

The chain joins TRBV7-9 to TRBJ2-1; D gene uncertain. CDR3 size: 11 residues. V dropped 5 bases and J dropped 9 bases, with 8 bases sitting between them. The germline gives CDR1 SEHNR, CDR2 FQNEAQ (reference sequence). DNA for the CDR3: TGTGCCAGCAGCCTGACCCGTGAGCAGTTCTTC. Its protein product is CASSLTREQFF.

This clone has only one observation. This rearrangement joins TRBV27 to TRBJ2-7, with 9 bases aligning to TRBD1. This CDR3 region has 14 residues. V shed 4 bases and J 7 bases; nucleotides not matched to a gene: 8. Germline CDR1 is MNHEY and CDR2 is SMNVEV (reference sequence). In DNA form, the CDR3 reads TGTGCCAGCAGTTCCCGGACAGGGGTGGTTGAGCAGTACTTC. Encoded protein: CASSSRTGVVEQYF.

The chain has TRBV5-4 and TRBJ2-3; 11 nucleotides line up with TRBD2. J lost 2 bases, V lost 4 bases, and 6 bases had no gene match. This CDR3 is built from 16 residues. CDR1 and CDR2 from the germline V gene are SGHNT and YYREEE (reference sequence). This chain's CDR3 is CASSTTSGGNTDTQYF. The CDR3 DNA is TGTGCCAGCAGCACCACTAGCGGGGGAAACACAGATACGCAGTATTTT.

The chain carries TRBV27 and TRBJ2-2, with D tentatively TRBD1 (6 bases). Trimming stripped 5 bases from V and 4 bases from J, with 17 bases between. Per germline, CDR1 MNHEY and CDR2 SMNVEV (reference sequence). The CDR3 has 16 amino acids. The CDR3 protein is CASSPRTERLTGELFF. The CDR3 nucleotides are TGTGCCAGCAGTCCTCGGACAGAGAGACTCACCGGGGAGCTGTTTTTT.

This clone has just one count. This sequence joins TRBV7-8 and TRBJ2-5; a possible D gene is TRBD1 (6 bases). Germline assignment: CDR1 SGHVS and CDR2 FQNEAQ. V shed 5 bases and J shed 8 bases, with 24 bases lying between them. The CDR3 spans 16 residues. CDR3 sequence (DNA): TGTGCCAGCAGCCAGGAACAGGGAAGAACAAGAGATACCCAGTACTTC. This encodes CASSQEQGRTRDTQYF.

V is TRBV15 and J is TRBJ2-7; D is uncertain. V was cut by 6 bases and J by 2 bases, with 17 bases left in between. The CDR3 loop spans 15 amino acids. Germline CDR1 reads LNHNV; CDR2 reads YYDKDF (reference sequence). For the CDR3, the DNA is TGTGCCACCAGACCGAGCCCATCTACTACCTACGAGCAGTACTTC. Its protein is CATRPSPSTTYEQYF.